Following are 21 T cell receptor beta chains from one sample sequenced in a study of blood T cell repertoires in COVID-19. Produced via immunoSEQ multiplex PCR; TCRdb's table is partial and in-frame only. The sample records some 30,000 clones, approximately 82% being singletons. Sample: peripheral blood. These receptors all stem from a human donor in a cohort sampled during active COVID-19.

The V gene is TRBV5-1, the J gene TRBJ1-2; the match to TRBD1 covers 9 bases. This CDR3 region has 18 residues. V was clipped by 4 bases and J by 1 base; unmatched bases: 14. Germline lookup yields CDR1 SGHRS and CDR2 YFSETQ. The CDR3, as DNA: TGCGCCAGCAGCCCCGATAGGGGACAGGGAATTTATAACTATGGCTACACCTTC. Translation gives CASSPDRGQGIYNYGYTF.

The chain employs TRBV5-5 and TRBJ1-4; D call uncertain. This CDR3 region has 18 residues. Germline assignment: CDR1 SGHKS and CDR2 YYEKEE (reference sequence). The V and J ends lost 4 bases and 5 bases respectively, with 24 bases between them. CDR3 protein: CASSRTGRRGGPNEKLFF. In DNA, the CDR3 is TGTGCCAGCAGCCGGACTGGCCGCCGGGGAGGACCAAATGAAAAACTGTTTTTT.

The chain employs TRBV7-2 and TRBJ2-1; D is perhaps TRBD1 (6 bases). Looked up from germline, CDR1 is SGHTA and CDR2 is FQGNSA. Trimming removed 5 bases at V and 2 bases at J, with 13 bases between. This CDR3 has 15 amino acids. CDR3 region: CASSPQGRPYNEQFF. The CDR3 DNA reads TGTGCCAGCAGCCCCCAGGGGCGGCCCTACAATGAGCAGTTCTTC. The full variable domain, its missing parts supplied by reference TRBV7-2 and TRBJ2-1, is GAGVSQSPSNKVTEKGKDVELRCDPISGHTALYWYRQSLGQGLEFLIYFQGNSAPDKSGLPSDRFSAERTGGSVSTLTIQRTQQEDSAVYLCASSPQGRPYNEQFFGPGTRLTVL.

The chain carries TRBV11-2 and TRBJ2-6; 8 bases agree with TRBD1. Germline CDR1 is SGHAT and CDR2 is FQNNGV. CDR3 length equals 15 residues. The V gene end was trimmed by 2 bases and the J gene end by 6 bases; junction bases not matched to a gene: 3. The CDR3: CASSLQGAEANVLTF. CDR3 nucleotides: TGTGCCAGCAGCTTACAGGGGGCAGAGGCCAACGTCCTGACTTTC.

This clone was observed a few times. J is TRBJ2-3 and V is TRBV4-1, with 8 positions matching TRBD1. Germline V CDR1 and CDR2: MGHRA, YSYEKL. The CDR3 totals 17 residues. V trimming: 2 bases; J trimming: 6 bases; junction bases outside the gene matches: 13. For the CDR3, the DNA is TGCGCCAGCAGCCAAAAGGTCCGGGACAGGAAAACGGATACGCAGTATTTT. This translates into CASSQKVRDRKTDTQYF.

This clone was picked up a small number of times. J is TRBJ2-7 and V is TRBV4-2; TRBD2 matches 8 bases. With V trimmed by 4 bases and J by 6 bases, 11 bases remained unmatched. The CDR3 extends over 15 amino acids. The V gene's germline CDR1 is LGHNA and CDR2 YNFKEQ. In DNA form, the CDR3 reads TGTGCCAGCAGCCCGGGAGGGATGGATCCAGGCGAGCAGTACTTC. This gives the protein CASSPGGMDPGEQYF.

The chain combines TRBV5-1 with TRBJ2-5; D not certain. Deletions cut 0 bases from V and 5 bases from J, with 14 bases between. Germline CDR1 SGHRS, CDR2 YFSETQ. The CDR3 length is 15 residues. CDR3 nucleotides: TGCGCCAGCAGCTTGGCCGCGAGTGGCAGGGAGACCCAGTACTTC. This sequence encodes CASSLAASGRETQYF.

The chain employs TRBV28 and TRBJ1-6, with TRBD1 matching 10 bases. The CDR3 totals 16 residues. J gave up 8 bases and V 2 bases, and 6 bases lay outside the gene matches. CDR1 and CDR2 from the germline V gene are MDHEN and SYDVKM. The CDR3 here is CASSLRQGARDSPLHF. The CDR3 DNA is TGTGCCAGCAGTTTAAGACAGGGGGCGCGCGATTCACCCCTCCACTTT.

On this clone itself: The sample contains more than one DNA sequence encoding this CDR3. The chain has TRBV19 and TRBJ2-3; possible D gene TRBD1, 5 bases. Germline V gives CDR1 LNHDA, CDR2 SQIVND (reference sequence). CDR3 length: 14 residues. V dropped 2 bases and J dropped 3 bases, with 9 bases sitting between them. CDR3 in DNA: TGTGCCAGTAGTATACAGGGTGGGACAGATACGCAGTATTTT. Translation: CASSIQGGTDTQYF.

Here the CDR3 reads CAWSVRGPPETQYF. The CDR3 coding sequence is TGTGCCTGGAGTGTAAGAGGGCCACCGGAGACCCAGTACTTC. The rearrangement joins TRBV30 to TRBJ2-5, with D maybe TRBD2 (5 bases). With 0 bases removed from V and 5 bases from J, the gap between germline ends came to 13 bases. CDR1 and CDR2 from the germline V gene are GTSNPN and SVGIG (reference sequence). The CDR3 runs 14 residues. Combining the CDR3 with reference TRBV30 and TRBJ2-5 gives the whole variable domain SQTIHQWPATLVQPVGSPLSLECTVEGTSNPNLYWYRQAAGRGLQLLFYSVGIGQISSEVPQNLSASRPQDRQFILSSKKLLLSDSGFYLCAWSVRGPPETQYFGPGTRLLVL.

The chain is built from TRBV5-1 and TRBJ2-7; TRBD1 aligns across 8 bases. Trimming at V came to 1 base and at J to 4 bases, leaving 4 bases not matched to a gene. Germline V gene sequence: CDR1 SGHRS, CDR2 YFSETQ. This CDR3 contains 14 residues. The CDR3 sequence: CASSLTGQAYEQYF. CDR3 sequence (DNA): TGCGCCAGCAGCTTGACGGGACAGGCATACGAGCAGTACTTC.

The chain links TRBV4-2 to TRBJ2-5; a weak D match, TRBD1 (5 bases). V was cut by 2 bases and J by 3 bases, with 10 bases left in between. The germline gives CDR1 LGHNA, CDR2 YNFKEQ. The CDR3 spans 14 residues. This chain's CDR3 is CASSQFLGEETQYF. CDR3 sequence (DNA): TGTGCCAGCAGCCAATTTTTAGGGGAAGAGACCCAGTACTTC.

The rearrangement links TRBV10-3 to TRBJ2-5, with TRBD1 identical over 9 bases. The ends lost 4 bases at V and 5 bases at J; junction bases unmatched: 5. The CDR3 is 14 residues long. Germline loops: CDR1 ENHRY, CDR2 SYGVKD. The CDR3 spells CAISGTGVYETQYF. The CDR3 DNA sequence: TGTGCCATCAGTGGGACAGGGGTATACGAGACCCAGTACTTC.

The genes are TRBV7-2 and TRBJ2-3, with 10 nucleotides matching TRBD2. Looked up from germline, CDR1 is SGHTA and CDR2 is FQGNSA. Trimming removed 4 bases from V and 7 bases from J; junction bases left unmatched: 8. The CDR3 runs to 15 residues. The CDR3 spells CASSSAVAGGHTQYF. As DNA, the CDR3 is TGTGCCAGCAGCTCAGCCGTAGCGGGGGGCCATACGCAGTATTTT.

The CDR3 sequence: CASSHDRRQGYTF. CDR3 bases: TGCGCCAGCAGCCACGACAGGCGGCAAGGCTACACCTTC. The V gene is TRBV4-3, the J gene TRBJ1-2; D might be TRBD1 (6 bases). The germline V gene has CDR1 LGHNA and CDR2 YSLEER. The CDR3 runs 13 residues. V shed 3 bases and J shed 8 bases, with 13 bases lying between them.

The chain recombines TRBV7-2 with TRBJ1-1; 8 bases line up with TRBD1. Germline V gene sequence: CDR1 SGHTA, CDR2 FQGNSA. The CDR3 length is 15 residues. V was clipped by 3 bases and J by 0 bases; unmatched bases: 3. The CDR3 spells CASSLGTGMNTEAFF. The DNA for the CDR3 is TGTGCCAGCAGCTTGGGGACAGGAATGAACACTGAAGCTTTCTTT.

The chain carries TRBV5-5 and TRBJ1-2; 7 bases match TRBD1. V trimming: 4 bases; J trimming: 5 bases; junction bases outside the gene matches: 11. The CDR3 has 15 amino acids. The V gene's germline CDR1 is SGHKS and CDR2 YYEKEE (reference sequence). CDR3 in amino acids: CASSDRQGPIYGYTF. The CDR3 DNA reads TGTGCCAGCAGCGACAGACAGGGCCCCATTTATGGCTACACCTTC.

This CDR3 reads CASSPMTGIDGYTF. The CDR3 DNA sequence: TGCGCCAGCAGCCCGATGACAGGGATTGATGGCTACACCTTC. The chain carries TRBV5-1 and TRBJ1-2; 7 bases line up with TRBD1. V gave up 4 bases and J gave up 6 bases; unmatched junction bases: 9. The length of the CDR3 is 14 residues. From germline, CDR1 is SGHRS and CDR2 YFSETQ. Full variable domain (missing parts from reference TRBV5-1 and TRBJ1-2): KAGVTQTPRYLIKTRGQQVTLSCSPISGHRSVSWYQQTPGQGLQFLFEYFSETQRNKGNFPGRFSGRQFSNSRSEMNVSTLELGDSALYLCASSPMTGIDGYTFGSGTRLTVV.

The rearrangement uses TRBV25-1 and TRBJ2-6, with D perhaps matching TRBD1 (6 bases). This CDR3 contains 17 residues. Germline V gives CDR1 MGHDK, CDR2 SYGVNS. The V end lost 4 bases, the J end lost 1 base, and 14 bases lay between the germline ends. CDR3 loop: CASSAQGSGSGANVLTF. CDR3 bases: TGTGCCAGCAGTGCGCAGGGGTCGGGATCTGGGGCCAACGTCCTGACTTTC.

The chain recombines TRBV9 with TRBJ2-4, with TRBD1 matching over 8 bases. Germline CDR1 and CDR2: SGDLS and YYNGEE. The CDR3 is 17 amino acids. Trimming took 3 bases from V and 3 from J; bases not matched to a gene: 11. The CDR3 DNA follows: TGTGCCAGCAGCGCGGCGTCAGGGGGCGCGGTCAAAAACATTCAGTACTTC. It yields the protein CASSAASGGAVKNIQYF. The whole variable domain, remainder taken from reference TRBV9 and TRBJ2-4, is DSGVTQTPKHLITATGQRVTLRCSPRSGDLSVYWYQQSLDQGLQFLIQYYNGEERAKGNILERFSAQQFPDLHSELNLSSLELGDSALYFCASSAASGGAVKNIQYFGAGTRLSVL.

The chain is built from TRBV6-5 and TRBJ2-3, with 8 bases that match TRBD1. Germline lookup yields CDR1 MNHEY and CDR2 SVGAGI. The CDR3 contains 14 residues. Unmatched junction bases numbered 5, after V lost 9 bases and J lost 0 bases. CDR3 DNA sequence: TGTGCCAGTGAACGACAGGGGAGCACAGATACGCAGTATTTT. This encodes CASERQGSTDTQYF.